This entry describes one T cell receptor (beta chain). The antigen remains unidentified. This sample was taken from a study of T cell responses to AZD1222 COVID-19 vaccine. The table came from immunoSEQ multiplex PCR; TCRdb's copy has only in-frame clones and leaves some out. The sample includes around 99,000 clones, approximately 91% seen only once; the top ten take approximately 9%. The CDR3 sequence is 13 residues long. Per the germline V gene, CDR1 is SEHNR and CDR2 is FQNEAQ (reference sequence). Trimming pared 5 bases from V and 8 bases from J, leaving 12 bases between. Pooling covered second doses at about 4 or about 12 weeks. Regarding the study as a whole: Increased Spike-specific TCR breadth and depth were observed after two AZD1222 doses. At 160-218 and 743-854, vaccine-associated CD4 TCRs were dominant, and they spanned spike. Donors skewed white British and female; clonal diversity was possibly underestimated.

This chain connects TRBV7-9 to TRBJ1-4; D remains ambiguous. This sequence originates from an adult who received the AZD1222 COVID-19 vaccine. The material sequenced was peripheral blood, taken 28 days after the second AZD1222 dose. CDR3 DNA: TGTGCCAGCAGCAGCTTCGCCGGGGAAAAACTGTTTTTT. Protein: CASSSFAGEKLFF.